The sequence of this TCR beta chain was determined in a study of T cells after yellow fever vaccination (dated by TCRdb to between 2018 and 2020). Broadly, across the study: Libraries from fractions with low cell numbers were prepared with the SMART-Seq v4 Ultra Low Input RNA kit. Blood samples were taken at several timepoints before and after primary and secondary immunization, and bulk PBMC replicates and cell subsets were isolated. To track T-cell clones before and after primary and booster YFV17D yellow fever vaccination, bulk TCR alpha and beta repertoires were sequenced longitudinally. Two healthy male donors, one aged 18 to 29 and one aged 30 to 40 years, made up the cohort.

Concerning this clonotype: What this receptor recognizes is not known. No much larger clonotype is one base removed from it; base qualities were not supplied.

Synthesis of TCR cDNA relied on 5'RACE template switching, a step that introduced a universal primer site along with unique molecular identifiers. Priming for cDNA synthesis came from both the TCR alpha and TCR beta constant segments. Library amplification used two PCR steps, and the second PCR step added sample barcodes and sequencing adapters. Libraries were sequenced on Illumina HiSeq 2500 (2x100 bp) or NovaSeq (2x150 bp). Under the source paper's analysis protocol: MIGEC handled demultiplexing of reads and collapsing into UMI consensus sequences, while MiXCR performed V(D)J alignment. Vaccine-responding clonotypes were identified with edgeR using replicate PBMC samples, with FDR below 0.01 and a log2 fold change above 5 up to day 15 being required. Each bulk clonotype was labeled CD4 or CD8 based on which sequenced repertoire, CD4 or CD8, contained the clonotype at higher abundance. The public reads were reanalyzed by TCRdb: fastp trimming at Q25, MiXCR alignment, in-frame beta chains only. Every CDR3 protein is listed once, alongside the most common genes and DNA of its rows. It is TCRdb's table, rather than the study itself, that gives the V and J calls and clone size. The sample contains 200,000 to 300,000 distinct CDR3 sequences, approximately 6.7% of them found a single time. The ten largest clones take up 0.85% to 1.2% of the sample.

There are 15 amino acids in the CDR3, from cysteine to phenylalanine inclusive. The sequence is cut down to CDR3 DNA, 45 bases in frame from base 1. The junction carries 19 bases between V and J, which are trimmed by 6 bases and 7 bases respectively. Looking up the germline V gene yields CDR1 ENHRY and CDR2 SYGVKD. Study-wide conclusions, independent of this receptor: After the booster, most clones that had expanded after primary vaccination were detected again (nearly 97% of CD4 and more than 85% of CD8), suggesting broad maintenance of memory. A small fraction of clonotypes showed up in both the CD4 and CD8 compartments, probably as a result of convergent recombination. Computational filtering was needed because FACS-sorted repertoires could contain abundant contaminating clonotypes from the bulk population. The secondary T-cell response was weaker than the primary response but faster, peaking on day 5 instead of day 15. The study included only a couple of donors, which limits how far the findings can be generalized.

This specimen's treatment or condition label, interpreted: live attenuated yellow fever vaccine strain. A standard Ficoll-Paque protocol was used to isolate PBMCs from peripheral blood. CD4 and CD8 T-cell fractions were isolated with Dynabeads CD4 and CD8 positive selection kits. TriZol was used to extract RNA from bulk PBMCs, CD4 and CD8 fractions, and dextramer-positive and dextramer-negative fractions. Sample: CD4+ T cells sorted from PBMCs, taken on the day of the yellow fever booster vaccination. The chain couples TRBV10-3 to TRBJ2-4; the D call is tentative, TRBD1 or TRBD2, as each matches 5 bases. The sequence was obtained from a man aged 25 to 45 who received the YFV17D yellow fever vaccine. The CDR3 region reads CAIRAGTEPRNIQYF. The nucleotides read TGTGCCATCAGAGCCGGGACGGAACCCCGGAACATTCAGTACTTC.